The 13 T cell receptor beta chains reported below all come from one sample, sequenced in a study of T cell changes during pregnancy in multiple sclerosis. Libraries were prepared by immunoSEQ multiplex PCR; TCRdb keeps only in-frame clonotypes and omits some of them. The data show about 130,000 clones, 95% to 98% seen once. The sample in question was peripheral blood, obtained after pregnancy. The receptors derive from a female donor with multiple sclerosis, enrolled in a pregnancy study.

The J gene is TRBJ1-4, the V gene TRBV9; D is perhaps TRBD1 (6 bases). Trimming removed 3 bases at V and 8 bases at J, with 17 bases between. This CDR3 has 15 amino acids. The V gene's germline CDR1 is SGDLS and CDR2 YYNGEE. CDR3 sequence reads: CASSAGSGENEKLFF. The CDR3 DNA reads TGTGCCAGCAGCGCCGGGTCAGGGGAAAACGAAAAACTGTTTTTT.

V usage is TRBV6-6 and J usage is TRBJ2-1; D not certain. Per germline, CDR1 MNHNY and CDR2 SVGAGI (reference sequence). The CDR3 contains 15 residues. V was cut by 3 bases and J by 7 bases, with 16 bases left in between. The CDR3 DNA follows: TGTGCCAGCAGTTATCCGTCGGCAGCTAGAAATGAGCAGTTCTTC. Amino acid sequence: CASSYPSAARNEQFF.

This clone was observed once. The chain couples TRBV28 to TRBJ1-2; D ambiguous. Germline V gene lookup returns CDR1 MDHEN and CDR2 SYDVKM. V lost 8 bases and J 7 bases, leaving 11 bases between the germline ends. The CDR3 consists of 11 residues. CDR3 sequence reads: CASAYGSGYTF. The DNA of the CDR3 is TGTGCCAGCGCCTACGGTAGTGGCTACACCTTC.

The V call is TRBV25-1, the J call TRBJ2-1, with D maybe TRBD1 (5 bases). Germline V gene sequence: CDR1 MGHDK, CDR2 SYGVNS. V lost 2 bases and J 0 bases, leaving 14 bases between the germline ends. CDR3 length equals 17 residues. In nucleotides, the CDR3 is TGTGCCAGCAGTGAACAGTCCTACAGGAGCTCCTACAATGAGCAGTTCTTC. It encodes CASSEQSYRSSYNEQFF. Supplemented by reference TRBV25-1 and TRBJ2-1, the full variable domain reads EADIYQTPRYLVIGTGKKITLECSQTMGHDKMYWYQQDPGMELHLIHYSYGVNSTEKGDLSSESTVSRIRTEHFPLTLESARPSHTSQYLCASSEQSYRSSYNEQFFGPGTRLTVL.

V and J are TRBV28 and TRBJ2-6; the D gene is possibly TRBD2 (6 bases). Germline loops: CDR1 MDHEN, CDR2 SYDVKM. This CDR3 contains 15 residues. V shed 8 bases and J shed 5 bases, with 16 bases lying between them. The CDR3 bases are TGTGCCAGCCAATCGCCGGGGGAAAGGGCCAACGTCCTGACTTTC. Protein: CASQSPGERANVLTF. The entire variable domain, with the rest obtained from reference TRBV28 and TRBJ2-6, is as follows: DVKVTQSSRYLVKRTGEKVFLECVQDMDHENMFWYRQDPGLGLRLIYFSYDVKMKEKGDIPEGYSVSREKKERFSLILESASTNQTSMYLCASQSPGERANVLTFGAGSRLTVL.

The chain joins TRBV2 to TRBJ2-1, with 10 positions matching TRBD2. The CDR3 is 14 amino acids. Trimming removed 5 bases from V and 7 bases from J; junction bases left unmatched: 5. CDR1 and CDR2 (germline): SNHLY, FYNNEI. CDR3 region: CASSLSTSGNEQFF. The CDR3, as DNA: TGTGCCAGCAGTCTTTCGACTAGCGGGAATGAGCAGTTCTTC.

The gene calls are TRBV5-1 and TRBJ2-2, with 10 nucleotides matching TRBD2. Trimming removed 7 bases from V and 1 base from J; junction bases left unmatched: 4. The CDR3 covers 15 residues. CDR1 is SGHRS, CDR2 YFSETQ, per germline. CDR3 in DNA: TGCGCCAGCCGAAGGACTAGCGGGAACACCGGGGAGCTGTTTTTT. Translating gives CASRRTSGNTGELFF.

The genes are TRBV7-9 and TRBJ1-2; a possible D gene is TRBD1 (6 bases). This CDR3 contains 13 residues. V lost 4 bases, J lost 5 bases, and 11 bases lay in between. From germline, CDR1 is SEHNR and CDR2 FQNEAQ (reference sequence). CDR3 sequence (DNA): TGTGCCAGCAGCTCAGGGGCCCCTTATGGCTACACCTTC. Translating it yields CASSSGAPYGYTF.

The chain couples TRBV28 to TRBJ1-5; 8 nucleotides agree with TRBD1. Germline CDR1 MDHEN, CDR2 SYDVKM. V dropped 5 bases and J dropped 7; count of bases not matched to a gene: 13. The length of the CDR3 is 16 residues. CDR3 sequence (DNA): TGTGCCAGCAGTCCCCGCAGGGGGCCAGGCCGGCAGCCCCAGCATTTT. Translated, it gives CASSPRRGPGRQPQHF.

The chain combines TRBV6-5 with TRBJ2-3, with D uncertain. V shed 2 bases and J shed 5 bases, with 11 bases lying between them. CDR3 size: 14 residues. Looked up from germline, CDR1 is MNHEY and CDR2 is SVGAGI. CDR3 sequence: CASSYGWARDTQYF. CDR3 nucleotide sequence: TGTGCCAGCAGTTACGGTTGGGCGCGAGATACGCAGTATTTT.

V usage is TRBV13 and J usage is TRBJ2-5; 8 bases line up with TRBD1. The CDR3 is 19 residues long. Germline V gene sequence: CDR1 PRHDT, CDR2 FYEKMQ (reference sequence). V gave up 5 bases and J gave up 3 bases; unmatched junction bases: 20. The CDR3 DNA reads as TGTGCCAGCAGCGCACGACAGGGGTCGGGGCCTGTCGGGGAAGAGACCCAGTACTTC. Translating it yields CASSARQGSGPVGEETQYF.

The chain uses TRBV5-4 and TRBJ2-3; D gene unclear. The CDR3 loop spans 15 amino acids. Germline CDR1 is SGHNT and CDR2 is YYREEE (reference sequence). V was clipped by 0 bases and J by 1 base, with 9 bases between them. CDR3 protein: CASSLAGWGTDTQYF. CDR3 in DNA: TGTGCCAGCAGCTTGGCGGGTTGGGGCACAGATACGCAGTATTTT.

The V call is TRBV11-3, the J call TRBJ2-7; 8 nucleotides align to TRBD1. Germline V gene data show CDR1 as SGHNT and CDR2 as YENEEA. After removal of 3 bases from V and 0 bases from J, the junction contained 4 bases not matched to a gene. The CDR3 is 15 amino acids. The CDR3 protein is CASSLRQGSSYEQYF. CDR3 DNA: TGTGCCAGCAGCTTGCGACAGGGGAGCTCCTACGAGCAGTACTTC.